The 19 T cell receptor beta chains below come from one sample, sequenced in a study of shared clonotypes between healthy human individuals. Naive CD8 cells, CD45RO-negative and positively selected for CCR7, excluded terminally differentiated effector memory CD45RA+ cells. Data came from immunoSEQ multiplex PCR; TCRdb stores just in-frame clones and leaves some out. The sample yields more than 500,000 clones, 85% to 95% seen once. The sequencing input was naive CD8+ T cells sorted from blood. These receptors all come from a young woman in good health.

CDR3 bases: TGCGCCAGCAGTCCAGGGGCTGGGGCCAACGTCCTGACTTTC. It codes for CASSPGAGANVLTF. The rearrangement uses TRBV4-1 and TRBJ2-6; tentative D call: TRBD1 (6 bases). Germline CDR1 is MGHRA and CDR2 is YSYEKL. This CDR3 contains 14 residues. V lost 6 bases and J lost 2, with 8 bases in between.

This sequence joins TRBV15 and TRBJ2-7; D perhaps matches TRBD2 (6 bases). Looked up from germline, CDR1 is LNHNV and CDR2 is YYDKDF (reference sequence). V gave up 0 bases and J gave up 6 bases, with 9 bases separating them. The CDR3 is made up of 13 amino acids. The CDR3 reads CATSRDGGAEQYF. The CDR3 nucleotides are TGTGCCACCAGCAGAGATGGCGGGGCCGAGCAGTACTTC.

V gene TRBV6-1 combines with J gene TRBJ2-1; 10 nucleotides agree with TRBD2. The length of the CDR3 is 14 residues. V was pared by 6 bases and J by 4 bases, with 3 bases of the junction left unmatched. Germline CDR1 and CDR2: MNHNS and SASEGT. CDR3 sequence: CASSETSGYNEQFF. The CDR3, as DNA: TGTGCCAGCAGCGAGACTAGCGGGTACAATGAGCAGTTCTTC.

The J gene is TRBJ1-1, the V gene TRBV6-5; D unclear. The V gene's germline CDR1 is MNHEY and CDR2 SVGAGI. This CDR3 spans 14 amino acids. V dropped 6 bases and J dropped 4 bases, with 15 bases sitting between them. CDR3 sequence reads: CASSPGWDGTEAFF. DNA for the CDR3: TGTGCCAGCAGCCCCGGATGGGATGGCACTGAAGCTTTCTTT.

This sequence joins TRBV2 and TRBJ2-5; D may be TRBD2 (6 bases). The J call may be in error: the DNA end matches TRBJ2-7 better. Germline values: CDR1 SNHLY, CDR2 FYNNEI. The CDR3 extends over 15 amino acids. The CDR3 DNA is TGTGCCAGCAGTGAAGGTTCGGGAGATATCTACGAGCAGTACTTC. Translating gives CASSEGSGDIYEQYF.

The rearrangement joins TRBV28 to TRBJ2-1, with 10 bases that match TRBD1. There are 15 residues in the CDR3. Germline-derived CDR1 and CDR2 are MDHEN and SYDVKM. V was clipped by 2 bases and J by 6 bases; unmatched bases: 4. The chain's CDR3 is CASSLEGQGTNEQFF. CDR3 DNA: TGTGCCAGCAGTTTAGAGGGACAGGGGACCAATGAGCAGTTCTTC.

V usage is TRBV19 and J usage is TRBJ2-7; no firm D call. Germline V lookup: CDR1 LNHDA, CDR2 SQIVND (reference sequence). CDR3 length: 13 amino acids. V dropped 5 bases and J dropped 1 base, with 9 bases sitting between them. The CDR3: CASSPPWSYEQYF. The DNA for the CDR3 is TGTGCCAGTAGTCCCCCCTGGTCCTACGAGCAGTACTTC.

The gene calls are TRBV4-1 and TRBJ2-1; D is tentatively TRBD1 or TRBD2 (5 bases each). Germline V CDR1 and CDR2: MGHRA, YSYEKL. The CDR3 sequence is 15 residues long. V was trimmed by 8 bases and J by 2 bases, leaving 16 bases between them. CDR3 in DNA: TGCGCCAGCGGCCCTGACAGCGGAACCTACAATGAGCAGTTCTTC. Its translation: CASGPDSGTYNEQFF.

The chain links TRBV7-9 to TRBJ2-1; D remains unclear. Germline values: CDR1 SEHNR, CDR2 FQNEAQ (reference sequence). This CDR3 has 16 amino acids. Trimming left V 5 bases short and J 7 bases short, with 21 bases between. The CDR3 sequence is CASSATGSRPRNEQFF. As DNA, the CDR3 is TGTGCCAGCAGCGCGACCGGGTCCCGTCCGCGGAATGAGCAGTTCTTC. The complete variable domain, with remaining parts taken from reference TRBV7-9 and TRBJ2-1, reads DTGVSQNPRHKITKRGQNVTFRCDPISEHNRLYWYRQTLGQGPEFLTYFQNEAQLEKSRLLSDRFSAERPKGSFSTLEIQRTEQGDSAMYLCASSATGSRPRNEQFFGPGTRLTVL.

V gene TRBV27 combines with J gene TRBJ2-7; 9 bases are shared with TRBD2. The length of the CDR3 is 15 residues. Germline assignment: CDR1 MNHEY and CDR2 SMNVEV (reference sequence). V was clipped by 7 bases and J by 5 bases; unmatched bases: 12. CDR3 residues: CASTLVAGGPHEQYF. The CDR3 DNA reads as TGTGCCAGCACCCTAGTGGCGGGAGGGCCTCACGAGCAGTACTTC.

The genes are TRBV28 and TRBJ2-7; D uncertain. The CDR3 has 13 residues. CDR1 is MDHEN, CDR2 SYDVKM, per germline. Trimming removed 2 bases from V and 2 bases from J, with 7 bases in between. CDR3 sequence (DNA): TGTGCCAGCAGTTTAGACCAAACCTACGAGCAGTACTTC. It codes for CASSLDQTYEQYF.

The V and J genes are TRBV28 and TRBJ1-1; D is possibly TRBD1 (5 bases). CDR1 MDHEN and CDR2 SYDVKM come from the germline V gene. Trimming took 10 bases from V and 5 from J, leaving 17 bases between them. The CDR3 extends over 13 amino acids. CDR3 region: CATQTGRTTEAFF. CDR3 bases: TGTGCCACCCAAACGGGCAGGACAACTGAAGCTTTCTTT.

The genes are TRBV2 and TRBJ2-7; D ambiguous. Germline V CDR1 and CDR2: SNHLY, FYNNEI. The V end lost 6 bases, the J end lost 1 base, and 7 bases lay between the germline ends. The CDR3 totals 12 residues. The CDR3 sequence is CASSPQSYEQYF. CDR3 in DNA: TGTGCCAGCAGCCCCCAATCCTACGAGCAGTACTTC.

Of note for this clone: This sample also contains other DNA sequences that code for the same CDR3. The CDR3 nucleotides read TGTGCCAGCAGCTTAGGCTACAATGAGCAGTTCTTC. This sequence encodes CASSLGYNEQFF. The chain is built from TRBV11-2 and TRBJ2-1; D gene ambiguous. CDR1 is SGHAT and CDR2 is FQNNGV in the germline V gene. V lost 1 base, J lost 3 bases, and 1 base lay in between. There are 12 residues in the CDR3.

This chain links TRBV19 with TRBJ2-3; 7 bases match TRBD1. Losses at the gene ends were 4 bases for V and 0 bases for J; bases not matched to a gene: 4. Germline V gene data show CDR1 as LNHDA and CDR2 as SQIVND (reference sequence). The CDR3 is 15 residues long. The CDR3 sequence: CASSSRDSSTDTQYF. The CDR3 DNA is TGTGCCAGTAGTAGCCGGGACAGTAGCACAGATACGCAGTATTTT.

The gene calls are TRBV25-1 and TRBJ2-7; D may be TRBD1 (5 bases). CDR1 and CDR2 from the germline V gene are MGHDK and SYGVNS. The CDR3 consists of 13 residues. Trimming took off 1 base at V and 6 bases at J, with 10 bases between the two ends. CDR3 DNA: TGTGCCAGCAGTGAATTGGGGCCACGCGAGCAGTACTTC. Encoded protein: CASSELGPREQYF.

The chain couples TRBV21-1 to TRBJ2-2. TRBV21-1 is annotated as a pseudogene. The CDR3 extends over 13 amino acids. Here the CDR3 DNA reads TGTGCCAGCAGCAAAGGTGGAACCGGGGAGCTGTTTTTT. Amino acid sequence: CASSKGGTGELFF.

For the CDR3, the DNA is TGTGCCAGCAGTCTAGCGGGAGGATCTGCCGAGCAGTACTTC. Its protein product is CASSLAGGSAEQYF. This sequence joins TRBV28 and TRBJ2-7; 11 bases match TRBD2. The J segment lost 6 bases and the V segment lost 5 bases, leaving 6 bases of the junction unmatched. The CDR3 is 14 amino acids. Germline-derived CDR1 and CDR2 are MDHEN and SYDVKM. Filled out from reference TRBV28 and TRBJ2-7, the complete variable domain reads DVKVTQSSRYLVKRTGEKVFLECVQDMDHENMFWYRQDPGLGLRLIYFSYDVKMKEKGDIPEGYSVSREKKERFSLILESASTNQTSMYLCASSLAGGSAEQYFGPGTRLTVT.

The chain joins TRBV4-2 to TRBJ2-7, with a possible D match to TRBD2 (5 bases). Germline loops: CDR1 LGHNA, CDR2 YNFKEQ. V was clipped by 0 bases and J by 7 bases, with 16 bases between them. The CDR3 sequence is 15 residues long. The CDR3 reads CASSQDFLAASEQYF. Written as DNA, the CDR3 is TGTGCCAGCAGCCAAGATTTTCTAGCCGCCTCGGAGCAGTACTTC.